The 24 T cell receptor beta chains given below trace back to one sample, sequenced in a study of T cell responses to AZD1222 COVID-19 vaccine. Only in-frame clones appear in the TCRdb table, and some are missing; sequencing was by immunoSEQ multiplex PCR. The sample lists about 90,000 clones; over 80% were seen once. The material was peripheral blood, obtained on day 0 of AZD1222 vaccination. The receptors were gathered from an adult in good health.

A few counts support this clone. Here the CDR3 reads CASSQLYEQYF. The CDR3 DNA sequence: TGTGCCAGCAGCCAACTCTACGAGCAGTACTTC. The chain couples TRBV3-1 (or the pseudogene TRBV3-2) to TRBJ2-7; D is ambiguous. The germline V gene encodes CDR1 LGHDT and CDR2 YNNKEL (reference sequence). The V gene lost 2 bases and the J gene lost 3 bases, with 2 bases spanning the gap. The CDR3 spans 11 residues.

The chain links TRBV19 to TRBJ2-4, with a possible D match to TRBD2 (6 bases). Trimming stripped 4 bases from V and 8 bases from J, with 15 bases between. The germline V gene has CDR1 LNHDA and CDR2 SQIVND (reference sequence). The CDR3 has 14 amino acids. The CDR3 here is CASSKGPRDYIQYF. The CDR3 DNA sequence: TGTGCCAGTAGTAAGGGACCAAGGGACTACATTCAGTACTTC. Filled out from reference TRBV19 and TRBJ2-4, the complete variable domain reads DGGITQSPKYLFRKEGQNVTLSCEQNLNHDAMYWYRQDPGQGLRLIYYSQIVNDFQKGDIAEGYSVSREKKESFPLTVTSAQKNPTAFYLCASSKGPRDYIQYFGAGTRLSVL.

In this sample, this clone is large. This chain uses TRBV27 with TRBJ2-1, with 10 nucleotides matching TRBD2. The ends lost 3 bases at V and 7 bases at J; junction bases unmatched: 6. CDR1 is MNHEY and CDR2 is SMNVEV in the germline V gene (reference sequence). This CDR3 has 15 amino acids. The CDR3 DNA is TGTGCCAGCAGTTTGCGGCTAGCGGGAGAAAATGAGCAGTTCTTC. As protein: CASSLRLAGENEQFF.

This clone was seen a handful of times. The CDR3 sequence: CASSWATGANPSTEAFF. CDR3 sequence (DNA): TGCGCCAGCAGCTGGGCTACAGGGGCCAATCCGAGCACTGAAGCTTTCTTT. The chain uses TRBV5-1 and TRBJ1-1, with TRBD1 identical over 7 bases. This CDR3 has 17 residues. The germline V gene encodes CDR1 SGHRS and CDR2 YFSETQ. V was clipped by 3 bases and J by 4 bases; unmatched bases: 15.

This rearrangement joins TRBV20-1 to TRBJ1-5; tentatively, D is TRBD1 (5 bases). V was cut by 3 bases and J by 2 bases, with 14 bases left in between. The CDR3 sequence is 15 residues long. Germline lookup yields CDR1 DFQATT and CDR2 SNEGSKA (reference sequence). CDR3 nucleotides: TGCAGTGCTAGTAATCGCCGGGGCCGCAATCAGCCCCAGCATTTT. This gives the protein CSASNRRGRNQPQHF.

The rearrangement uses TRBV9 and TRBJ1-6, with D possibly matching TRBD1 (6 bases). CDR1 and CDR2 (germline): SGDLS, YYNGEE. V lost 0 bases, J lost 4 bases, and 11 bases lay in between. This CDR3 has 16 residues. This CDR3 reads CASSVDGGGYNSPLHF. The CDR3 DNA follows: TGTGCCAGCAGCGTAGACGGAGGGGGGTATAATTCACCCCTCCACTTT.

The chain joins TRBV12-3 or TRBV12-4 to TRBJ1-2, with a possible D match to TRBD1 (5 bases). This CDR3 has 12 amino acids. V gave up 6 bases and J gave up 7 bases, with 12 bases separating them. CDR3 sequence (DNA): TGTGCCAGCAGCCCAGGGATCGGTGGCTACACCTTC. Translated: CASSPGIGGYTF.

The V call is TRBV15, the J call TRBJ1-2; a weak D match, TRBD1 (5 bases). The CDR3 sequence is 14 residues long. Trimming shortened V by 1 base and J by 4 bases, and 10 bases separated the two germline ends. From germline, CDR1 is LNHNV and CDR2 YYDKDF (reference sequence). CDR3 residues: CATSRGGSLYGYTF. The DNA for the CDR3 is TGTGCCACCAGCAGAGGGGGCAGCCTCTATGGCTACACCTTC.

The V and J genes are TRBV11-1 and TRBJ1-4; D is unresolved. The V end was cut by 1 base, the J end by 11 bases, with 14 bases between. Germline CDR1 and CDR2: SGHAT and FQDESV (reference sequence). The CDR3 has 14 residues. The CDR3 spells CASSLGGGSGKLFF. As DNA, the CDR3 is TGTGCCAGCAGCTTAGGAGGCGGTTCGGGGAAACTGTTTTTT.

The CDR3 here is CSVGTGGEKLFF. The CDR3 nucleotides read TGCAGCGTTGGGACAGGGGGTGAAAAACTGTTTTTT. The V gene is TRBV29-1, the J gene TRBJ1-4; 10 bases line up with TRBD1. Germline V gene lookup returns CDR1 SQVTM and CDR2 ANQGSEA. V was pared by 4 bases and J by 7 bases, with 0 bases of the junction left unmatched. The CDR3 is 12 residues long.

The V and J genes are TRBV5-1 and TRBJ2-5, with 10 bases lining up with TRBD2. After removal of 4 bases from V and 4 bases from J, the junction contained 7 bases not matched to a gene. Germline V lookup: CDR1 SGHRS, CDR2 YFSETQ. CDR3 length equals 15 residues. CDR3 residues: CASSIIAGGAETQYF. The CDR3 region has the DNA TGCGCCAGCAGCATTATAGCGGGAGGCGCAGAGACCCAGTACTTC.

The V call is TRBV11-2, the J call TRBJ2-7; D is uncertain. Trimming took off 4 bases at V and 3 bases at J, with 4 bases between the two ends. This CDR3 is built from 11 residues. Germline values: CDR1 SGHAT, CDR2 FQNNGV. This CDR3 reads CASSSIYEQYF. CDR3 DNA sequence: TGTGCCAGCAGCTCTATCTACGAGCAGTACTTC.

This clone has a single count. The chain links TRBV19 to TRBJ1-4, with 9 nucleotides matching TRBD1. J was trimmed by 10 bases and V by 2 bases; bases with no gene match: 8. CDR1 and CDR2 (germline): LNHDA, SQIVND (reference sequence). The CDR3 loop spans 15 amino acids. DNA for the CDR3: TGTGCCAGTAGTATATCCGGGACAGGGTCGGGAAAACTGTTTTTT. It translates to CASSISGTGSGKLFF.

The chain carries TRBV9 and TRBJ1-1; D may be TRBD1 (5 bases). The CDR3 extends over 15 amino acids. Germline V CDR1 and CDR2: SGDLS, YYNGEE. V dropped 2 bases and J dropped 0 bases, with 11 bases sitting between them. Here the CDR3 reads CASSVAGAVNTEAFF. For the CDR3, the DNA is TGTGCCAGCAGCGTCGCCGGGGCAGTGAACACTGAAGCTTTCTTT.

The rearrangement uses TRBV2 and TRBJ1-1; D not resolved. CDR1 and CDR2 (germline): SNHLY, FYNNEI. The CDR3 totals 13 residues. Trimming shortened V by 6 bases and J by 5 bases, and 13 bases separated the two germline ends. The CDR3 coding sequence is TGTGCCAGCAGAAACACCTGGATGACTGAAGCTTTCTTT. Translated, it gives CASRNTWMTEAFF.

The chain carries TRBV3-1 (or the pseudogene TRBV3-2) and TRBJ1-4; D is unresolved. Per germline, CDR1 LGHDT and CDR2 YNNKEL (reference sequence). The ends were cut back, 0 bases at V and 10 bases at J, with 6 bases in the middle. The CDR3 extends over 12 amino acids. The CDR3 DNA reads TGTGCCAGCAGCCAAGATCGGCGAAAACTGTTTTTT. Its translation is CASSQDRRKLFF.

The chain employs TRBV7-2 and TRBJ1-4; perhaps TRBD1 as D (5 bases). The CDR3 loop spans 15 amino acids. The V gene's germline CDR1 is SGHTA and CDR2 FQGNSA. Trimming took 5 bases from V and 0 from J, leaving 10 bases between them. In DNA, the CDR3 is TGTGCCAGCAGCCCCTGGACAACAACTAATGAAAAACTGTTTTTT. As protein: CASSPWTTTNEKLFF.

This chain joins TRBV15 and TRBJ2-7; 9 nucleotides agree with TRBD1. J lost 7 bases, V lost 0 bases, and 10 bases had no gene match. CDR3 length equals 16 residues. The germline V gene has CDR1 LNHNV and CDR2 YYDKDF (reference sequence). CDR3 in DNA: TGTGCCACCAGCAGAGATTGGGGGCGGACAGGGGCGGAGCAGTACTTC. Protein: CATSRDWGRTGAEQYF. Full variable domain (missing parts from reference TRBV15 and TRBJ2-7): DAMVIQNPRYQVTQFGKPVTLSCSQTLNHNVMYWYQQKSSQAPKLLFHYYDKDFNNEADTPDNFQSRRPNTSFCFLDIRSPGLGDTAMYLCATSRDWGRTGAEQYFGPGTRLTVT.

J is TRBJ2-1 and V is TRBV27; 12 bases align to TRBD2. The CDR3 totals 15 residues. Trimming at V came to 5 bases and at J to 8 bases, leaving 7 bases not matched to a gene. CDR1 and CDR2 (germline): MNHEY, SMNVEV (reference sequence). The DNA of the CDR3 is TGTGCCAGCAGTCTAGGGCGACTAGCGGGAGATGAGCAGTTCTTC. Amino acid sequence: CASSLGRLAGDEQFF.

The CDR3 DNA reads TGTGCCAGCAGGAGGGTGGGGACTAGCGGGAGGGTTGAGCAGTTCTTC. Translating gives CASRRVGTSGRVEQFF. The chain carries TRBV27 and TRBJ2-1, with 16 bases identical to TRBD2. The CDR3 covers 16 residues. Germline V gene sequence: CDR1 MNHEY, CDR2 SMNVEV (reference sequence). The J segment lost 9 bases and the V segment lost 6 bases, leaving 8 bases of the junction unmatched.

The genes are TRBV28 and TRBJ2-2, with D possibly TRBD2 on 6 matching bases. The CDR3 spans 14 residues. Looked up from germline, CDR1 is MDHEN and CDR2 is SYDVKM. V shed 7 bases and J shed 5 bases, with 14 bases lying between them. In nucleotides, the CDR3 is TGTGCCAGCACCCACTCCCTAGCGACCGGGGAGCTGTTTTTT. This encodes CASTHSLATGELFF.

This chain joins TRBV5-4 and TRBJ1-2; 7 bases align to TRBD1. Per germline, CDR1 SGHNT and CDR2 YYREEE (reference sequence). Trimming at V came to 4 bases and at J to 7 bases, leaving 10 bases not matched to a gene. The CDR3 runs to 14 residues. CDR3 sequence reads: CASSPGQAPSGYTF. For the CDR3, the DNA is TGTGCCAGCAGCCCCGGACAGGCCCCTAGTGGCTACACCTTC.

The CDR3 nucleotides are TGCGCCAGCAGGAACTACAATGGGGGGAACGGGGCCGGGGAGCTGTTTTTT. It yields the protein CASRNYNGGNGAGELFF. J is TRBJ2-2 and V is TRBV10-1; TRBD2 is a possible D gene (6 bases). V was shortened by 6 bases and J by 6 bases, with 23 bases between the two germline ends. The length of the CDR3 is 17 residues. CDR1 and CDR2 (germline): WNHNN, SYGVQD (reference sequence).

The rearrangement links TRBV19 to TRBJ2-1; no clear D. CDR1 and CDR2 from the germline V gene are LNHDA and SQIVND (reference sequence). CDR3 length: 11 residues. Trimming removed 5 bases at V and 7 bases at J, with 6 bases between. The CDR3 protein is CASSDTNEQFF. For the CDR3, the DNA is TGTGCCAGTAGTGATACGAATGAGCAGTTCTTC.